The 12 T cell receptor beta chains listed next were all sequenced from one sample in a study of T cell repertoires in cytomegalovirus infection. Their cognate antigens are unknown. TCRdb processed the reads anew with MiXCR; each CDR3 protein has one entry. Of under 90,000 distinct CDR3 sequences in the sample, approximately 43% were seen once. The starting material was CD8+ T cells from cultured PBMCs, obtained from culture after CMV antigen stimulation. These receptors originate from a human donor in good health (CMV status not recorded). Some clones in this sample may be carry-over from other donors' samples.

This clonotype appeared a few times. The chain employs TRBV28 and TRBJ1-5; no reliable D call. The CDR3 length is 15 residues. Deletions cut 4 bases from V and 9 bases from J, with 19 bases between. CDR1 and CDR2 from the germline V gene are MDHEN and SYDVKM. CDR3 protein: CASSSMGGVNGPQHF. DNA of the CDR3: TGTGCCAGCAGTTCTATGGGCGGAGTTAACGGGCCCCAGCATTTT.

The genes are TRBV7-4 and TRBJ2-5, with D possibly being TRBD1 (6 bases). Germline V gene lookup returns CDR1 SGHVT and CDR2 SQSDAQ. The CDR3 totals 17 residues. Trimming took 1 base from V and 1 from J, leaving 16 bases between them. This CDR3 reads CASSLDTDSRGQETQYF. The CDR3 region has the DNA TGTGCCAGCAGCTTAGACACGGACAGCCGGGGCCAAGAGACCCAGTACTTC.

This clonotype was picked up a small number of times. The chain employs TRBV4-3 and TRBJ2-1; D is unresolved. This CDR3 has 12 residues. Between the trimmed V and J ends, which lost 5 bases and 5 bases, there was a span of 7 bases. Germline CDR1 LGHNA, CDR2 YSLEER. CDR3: CASSYKNNEQFF. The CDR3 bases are TGCGCCAGCAGCTACAAGAACAATGAGCAGTTCTTC.

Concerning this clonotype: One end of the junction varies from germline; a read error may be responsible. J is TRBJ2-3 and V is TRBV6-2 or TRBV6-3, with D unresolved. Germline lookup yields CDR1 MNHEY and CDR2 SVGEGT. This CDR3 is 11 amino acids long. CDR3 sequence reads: CASSYADAQYF. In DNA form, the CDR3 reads TGTGCCAGCAGTTACGCAGATGCGCAGTATTTT.

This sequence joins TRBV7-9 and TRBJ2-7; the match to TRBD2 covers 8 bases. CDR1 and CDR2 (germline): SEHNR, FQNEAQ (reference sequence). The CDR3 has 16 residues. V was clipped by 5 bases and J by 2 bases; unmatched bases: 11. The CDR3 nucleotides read TGTGCCAGCAGCCCCCTCACTAGCGGTGTAACCTACGAGCAGTACTTC. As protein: CASSPLTSGVTYEQYF.

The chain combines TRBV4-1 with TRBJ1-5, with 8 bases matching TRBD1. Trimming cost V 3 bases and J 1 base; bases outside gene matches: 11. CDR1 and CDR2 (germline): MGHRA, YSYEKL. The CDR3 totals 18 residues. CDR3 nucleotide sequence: TGCGCCAGCAGCCACCGGACAGGGACTGAGGGCAGCAATCAGCCCCAGCATTTT. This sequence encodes CASSHRTGTEGSNQPQHF.

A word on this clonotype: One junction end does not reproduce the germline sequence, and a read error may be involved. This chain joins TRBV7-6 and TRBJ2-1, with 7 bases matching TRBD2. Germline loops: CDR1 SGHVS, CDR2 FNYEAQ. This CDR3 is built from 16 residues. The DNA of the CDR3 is TGTGCTAGCAGCTTAGCGCCGGGGGGTCGGTTCAATGAGCAGTTCTTC. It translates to CASSLAPGGRFNEQFF.

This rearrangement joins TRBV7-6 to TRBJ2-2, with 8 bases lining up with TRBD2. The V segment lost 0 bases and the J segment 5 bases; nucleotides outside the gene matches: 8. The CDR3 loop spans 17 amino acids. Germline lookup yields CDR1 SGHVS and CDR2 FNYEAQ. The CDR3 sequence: CASSLALSGRGTGELFF. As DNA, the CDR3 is TGTGCCAGCAGCTTAGCGTTAAGCGGGAGAGGTACCGGGGAGCTGTTTTTT.

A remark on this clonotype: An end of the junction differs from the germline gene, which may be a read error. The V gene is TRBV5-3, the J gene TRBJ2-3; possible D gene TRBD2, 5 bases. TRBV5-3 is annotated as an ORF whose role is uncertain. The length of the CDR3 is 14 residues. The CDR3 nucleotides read TGTGCCAGCAGCTGGGAGACTAGCACAGATACGCAGTATTTT. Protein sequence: CASSWETSTDTQYF.

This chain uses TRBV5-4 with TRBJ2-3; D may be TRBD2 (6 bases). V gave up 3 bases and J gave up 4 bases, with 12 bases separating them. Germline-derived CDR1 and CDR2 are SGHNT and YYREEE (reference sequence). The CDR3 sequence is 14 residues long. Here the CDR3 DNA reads TGTGCCAGCAGCTCGACTAGACGTCCAGATACGCAGTATTTT. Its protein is CASSSTRRPDTQYF. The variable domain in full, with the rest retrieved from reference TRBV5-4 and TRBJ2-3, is ETGVTQSPTHLIKTRGQQVTLRCSSQSGHNTVSWYQQALGQGPQFIFQYYREEENGRGNFPPRFSGLQFPNYSSELNVNALELDDSALYLCASSSTRRPDTQYFGPGTRLTVL.

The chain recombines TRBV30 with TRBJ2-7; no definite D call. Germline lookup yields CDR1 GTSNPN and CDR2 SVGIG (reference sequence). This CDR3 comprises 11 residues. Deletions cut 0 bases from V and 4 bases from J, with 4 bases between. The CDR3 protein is CAWSVEYEQYF. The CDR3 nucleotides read TGTGCCTGGAGTGTAGAGTACGAGCAGTACTTC.

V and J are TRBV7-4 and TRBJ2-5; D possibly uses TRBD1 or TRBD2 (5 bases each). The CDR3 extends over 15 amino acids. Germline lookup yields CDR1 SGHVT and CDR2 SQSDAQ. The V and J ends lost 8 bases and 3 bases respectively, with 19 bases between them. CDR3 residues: CASLGRVGGEETQYF. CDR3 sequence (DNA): TGTGCCAGCCTTGGCAGGGTAGGAGGTGAAGAGACCCAGTACTTC.